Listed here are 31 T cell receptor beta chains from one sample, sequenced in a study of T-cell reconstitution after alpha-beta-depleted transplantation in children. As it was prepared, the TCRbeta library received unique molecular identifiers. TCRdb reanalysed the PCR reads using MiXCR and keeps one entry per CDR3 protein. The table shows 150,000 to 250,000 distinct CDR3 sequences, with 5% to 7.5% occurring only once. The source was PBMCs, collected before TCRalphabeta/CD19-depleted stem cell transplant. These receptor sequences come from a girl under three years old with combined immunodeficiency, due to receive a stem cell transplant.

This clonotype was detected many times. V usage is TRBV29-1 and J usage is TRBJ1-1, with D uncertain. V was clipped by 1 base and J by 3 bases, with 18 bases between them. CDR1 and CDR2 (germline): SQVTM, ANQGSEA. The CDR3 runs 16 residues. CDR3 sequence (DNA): TGCAGCGTTGAAGGAAGCGCAGCGACGCAATACACTGAAGCTTTCTTT. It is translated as CSVEGSAATQYTEAFF.

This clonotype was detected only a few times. The CDR3 region has the DNA TGCAGTGCTAGAGGGGAGCGTTACTCCTACGAGCAGTACTTC. This gives the protein CSARGERYSYEQYF. The chain links TRBV20-1 to TRBJ2-7, with D perhaps matching TRBD2 (5 bases). The CDR3 runs to 14 residues. Between the trimmed V and J ends, which lost 1 base and 0 bases, there was a span of 10 bases. CDR1 DFQATT and CDR2 SNEGSKA come from the germline V gene (reference sequence).

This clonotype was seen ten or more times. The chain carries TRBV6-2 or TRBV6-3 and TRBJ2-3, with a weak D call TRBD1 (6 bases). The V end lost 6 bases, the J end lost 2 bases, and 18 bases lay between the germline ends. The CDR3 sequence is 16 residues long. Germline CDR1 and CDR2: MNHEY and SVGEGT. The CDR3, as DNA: TGTGCCAGCAGCAGACCTGGACAGTTGACCACAGATACGCAGTATTTT. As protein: CASSRPGQLTTDTQYF.

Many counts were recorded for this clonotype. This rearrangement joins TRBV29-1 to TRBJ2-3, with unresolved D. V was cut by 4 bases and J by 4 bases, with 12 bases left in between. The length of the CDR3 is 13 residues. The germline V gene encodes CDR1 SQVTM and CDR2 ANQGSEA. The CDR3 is CSVVREVPDTQYF. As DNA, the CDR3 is TGCAGCGTTGTTAGGGAAGTCCCAGATACGCAGTATTTT.

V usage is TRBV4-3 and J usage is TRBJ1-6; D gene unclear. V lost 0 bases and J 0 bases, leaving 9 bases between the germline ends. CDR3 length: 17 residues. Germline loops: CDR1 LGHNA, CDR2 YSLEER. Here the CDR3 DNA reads TGCGCCAGCAGCCAAGATCGAAGAAGCTCCTATAATTCACCCCTCCACTTT. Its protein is CASSQDRRSSYNSPLHF.

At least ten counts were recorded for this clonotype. For the CDR3, the DNA is TGTGCCAGCAGCCCGACTGGAAGTAGCTCCTACGAGCAGTACTTC. Translating gives CASSPTGSSSYEQYF. The chain joins TRBV12-3 or TRBV12-4 to TRBJ2-7; D is undetermined. Trimming took 6 bases from V and 0 from J, leaving 15 bases between them. The CDR3 runs to 15 residues.

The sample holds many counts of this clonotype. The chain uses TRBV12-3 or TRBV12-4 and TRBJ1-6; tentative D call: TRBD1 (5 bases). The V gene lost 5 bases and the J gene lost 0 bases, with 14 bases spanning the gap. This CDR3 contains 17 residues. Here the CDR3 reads CASSPGTLSSYNSPLHF. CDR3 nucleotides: TGTGCCAGCAGTCCCGGGACTCTAAGCTCCTATAATTCACCCCTCCACTTT.

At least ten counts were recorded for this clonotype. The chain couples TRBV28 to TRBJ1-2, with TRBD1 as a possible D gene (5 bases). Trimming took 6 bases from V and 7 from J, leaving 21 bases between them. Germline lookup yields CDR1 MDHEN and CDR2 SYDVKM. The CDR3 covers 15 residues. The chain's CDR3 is CASSPGRGSRRGYTF. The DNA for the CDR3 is TGTGCCAGCAGCCCTGGCCGGGGGTCTAGACGTGGCTACACCTTC.

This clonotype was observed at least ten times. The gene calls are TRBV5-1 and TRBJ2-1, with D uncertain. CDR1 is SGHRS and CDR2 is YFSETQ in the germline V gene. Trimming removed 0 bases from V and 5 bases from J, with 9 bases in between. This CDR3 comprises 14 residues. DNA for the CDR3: TGCGCCAGCAGCTTGGCGCTAGATAACAATGAGCAGTTCTTC. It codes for CASSLALDNNEQFF. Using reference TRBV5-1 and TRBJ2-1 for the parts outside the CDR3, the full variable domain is KAGVTQTPRYLIKTRGQQVTLSCSPISGHRSVSWYQQTPGQGLQFLFEYFSETQRNKGNFPGRFSGRQFSNSRSEMNVSTLELGDSALYLCASSLALDNNEQFFGPGTRLTVL.

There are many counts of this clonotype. In DNA form, the CDR3 reads TGTGCCAGCAGGGGGAGCGATCCCGAACCTATATACGAGCAGTACTTC. This encodes CASRGSDPEPIYEQYF. This chain uses TRBV28 with TRBJ2-7; TRBD2 is a possible D gene (5 bases). The V end was cut by 6 bases, the J end by 4 bases, with 22 bases between. The CDR3 runs 16 residues. Germline CDR1 is MDHEN and CDR2 is SYDVKM.

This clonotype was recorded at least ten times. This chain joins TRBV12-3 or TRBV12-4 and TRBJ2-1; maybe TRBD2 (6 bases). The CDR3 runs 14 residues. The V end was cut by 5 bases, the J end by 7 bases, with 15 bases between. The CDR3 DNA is TGTGCCAGCAGTCATAGCGGTTTGAGGAATGAGCAGTTCTTC. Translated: CASSHSGLRNEQFF.

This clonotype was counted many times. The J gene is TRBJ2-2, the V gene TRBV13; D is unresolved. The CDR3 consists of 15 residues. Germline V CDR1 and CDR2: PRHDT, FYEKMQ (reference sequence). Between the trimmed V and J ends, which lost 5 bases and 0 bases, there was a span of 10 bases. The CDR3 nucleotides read TGTGCCAGCAGCAGGATCCTTGCGAACACCGGGGAGCTGTTTTTT. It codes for CASSRILANTGELFF.

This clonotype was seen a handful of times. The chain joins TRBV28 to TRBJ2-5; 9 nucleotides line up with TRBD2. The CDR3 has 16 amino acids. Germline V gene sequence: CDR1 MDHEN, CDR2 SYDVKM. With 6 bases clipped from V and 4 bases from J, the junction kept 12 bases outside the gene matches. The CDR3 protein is CASSYNLAGVGETQYF. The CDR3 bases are TGTGCCAGCAGCTATAACTTAGCGGGAGTCGGAGAGACCCAGTACTTC.

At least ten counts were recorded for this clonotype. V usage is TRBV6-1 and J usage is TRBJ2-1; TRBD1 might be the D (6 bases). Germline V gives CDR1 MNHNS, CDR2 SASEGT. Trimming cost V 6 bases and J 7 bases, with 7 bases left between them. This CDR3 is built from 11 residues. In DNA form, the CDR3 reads TGTGCCAGCAGAGGACAGAATGAGCAGTTCTTC. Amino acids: CASRGQNEQFF.

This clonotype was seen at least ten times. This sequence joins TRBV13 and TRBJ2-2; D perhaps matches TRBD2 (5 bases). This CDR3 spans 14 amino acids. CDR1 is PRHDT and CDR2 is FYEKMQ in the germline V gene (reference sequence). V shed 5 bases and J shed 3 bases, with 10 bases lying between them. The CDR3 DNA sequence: TGTGCCAGCAGCCCCGGGATTTACACCGGGGAGCTGTTTTTT. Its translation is CASSPGIYTGELFF.

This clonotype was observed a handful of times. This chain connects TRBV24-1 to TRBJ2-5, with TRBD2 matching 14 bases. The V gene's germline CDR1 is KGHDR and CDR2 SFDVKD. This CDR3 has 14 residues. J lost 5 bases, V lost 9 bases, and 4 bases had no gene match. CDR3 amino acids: CATSGTSGGETQYF. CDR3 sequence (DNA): TGTGCCACCTCCGGGACTAGCGGGGGCGAGACCCAGTACTTC.

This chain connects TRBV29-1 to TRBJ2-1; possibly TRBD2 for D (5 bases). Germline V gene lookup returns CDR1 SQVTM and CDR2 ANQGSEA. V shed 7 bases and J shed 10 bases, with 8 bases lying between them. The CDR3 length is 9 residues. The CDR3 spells CSAGVEQFF. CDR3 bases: TGCAGCGCCGGGGTAGAGCAGTTCTTC.

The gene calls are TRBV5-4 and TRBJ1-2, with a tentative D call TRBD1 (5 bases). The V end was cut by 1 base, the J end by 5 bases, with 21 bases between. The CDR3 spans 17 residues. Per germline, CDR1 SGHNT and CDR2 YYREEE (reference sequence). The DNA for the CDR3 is TGTGCCAGCAGCTTGTTAATATTACGGACACCCTTTTATGGCTACACCTTC. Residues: CASSLLILRTPFYGYTF.

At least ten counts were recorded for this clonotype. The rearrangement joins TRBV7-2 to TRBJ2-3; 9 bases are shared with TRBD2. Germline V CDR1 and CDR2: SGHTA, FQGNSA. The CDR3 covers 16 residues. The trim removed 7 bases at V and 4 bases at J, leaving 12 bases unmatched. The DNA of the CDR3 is TGTGCCAGCATGCGAAGTGGTAGCGGGAGAGCAGATACGCAGTATTTT. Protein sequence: CASMRSGSGRADTQYF.

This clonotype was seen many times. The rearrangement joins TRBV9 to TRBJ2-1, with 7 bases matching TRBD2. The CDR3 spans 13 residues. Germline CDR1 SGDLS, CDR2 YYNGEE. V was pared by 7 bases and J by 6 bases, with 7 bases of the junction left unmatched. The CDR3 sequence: CASSIASGNEQFF. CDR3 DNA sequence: TGTGCCAGCTCTATAGCTAGCGGCAATGAGCAGTTCTTC.

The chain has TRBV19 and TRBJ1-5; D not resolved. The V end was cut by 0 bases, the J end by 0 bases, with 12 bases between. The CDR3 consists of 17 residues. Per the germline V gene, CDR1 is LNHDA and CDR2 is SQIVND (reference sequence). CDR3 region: CASSIDPRRNSNQPQHF. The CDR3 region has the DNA TGTGCCAGTAGTATAGATCCAAGACGGAATAGCAATCAGCCCCAGCATTTT.

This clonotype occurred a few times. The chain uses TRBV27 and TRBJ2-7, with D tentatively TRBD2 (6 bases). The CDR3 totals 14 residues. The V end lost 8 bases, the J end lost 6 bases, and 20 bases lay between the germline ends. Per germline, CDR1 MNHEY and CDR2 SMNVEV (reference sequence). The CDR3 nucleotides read TGTGCCAGCCACCCTCTAGGACCGGGGGTCGAGCAGTACTTC. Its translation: CASHPLGPGVEQYF.

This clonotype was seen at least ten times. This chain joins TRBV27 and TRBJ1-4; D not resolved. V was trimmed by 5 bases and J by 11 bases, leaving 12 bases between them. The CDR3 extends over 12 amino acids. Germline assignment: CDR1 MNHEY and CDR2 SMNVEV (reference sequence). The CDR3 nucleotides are TGTGCCAGCAGTCCACCCGGGTATAAACTGTTTTTT. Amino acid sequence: CASSPPGYKLFF.

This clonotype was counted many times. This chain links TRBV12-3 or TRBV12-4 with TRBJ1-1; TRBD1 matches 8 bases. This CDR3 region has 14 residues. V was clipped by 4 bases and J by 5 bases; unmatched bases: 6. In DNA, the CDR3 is TGTGCCAGCAGTTCGACAGGGGACAGGACTGAAGCTTTCTTT. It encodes CASSSTGDRTEAFF.

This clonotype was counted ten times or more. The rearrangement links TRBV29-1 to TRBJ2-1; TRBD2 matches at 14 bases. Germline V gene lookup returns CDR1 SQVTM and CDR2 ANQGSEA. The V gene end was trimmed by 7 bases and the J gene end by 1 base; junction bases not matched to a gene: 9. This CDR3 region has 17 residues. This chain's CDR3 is CSALGLAGEGSYNEQFF. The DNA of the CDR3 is TGCAGCGCCCTGGGACTAGCGGGAGAAGGGTCCTACAATGAGCAGTTCTTC.

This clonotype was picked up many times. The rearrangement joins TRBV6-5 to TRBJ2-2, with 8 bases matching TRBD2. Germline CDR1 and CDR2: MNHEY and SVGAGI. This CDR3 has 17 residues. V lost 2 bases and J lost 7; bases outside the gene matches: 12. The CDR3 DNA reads TGTGCCAGCAGTTACCGCTGGAGCGGGAGAAATAACGGGGAGCTGTTTTTT. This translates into CASSYRWSGRNNGELFF.

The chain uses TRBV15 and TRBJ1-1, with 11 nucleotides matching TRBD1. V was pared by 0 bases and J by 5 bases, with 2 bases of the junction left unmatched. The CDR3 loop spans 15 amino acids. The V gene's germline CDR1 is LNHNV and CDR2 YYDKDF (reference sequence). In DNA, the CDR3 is TGTGCCACCAGCAGAGACCGGGACAGGGGGACTGAAGCTTTCTTT. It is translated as CATSRDRDRGTEAFF.

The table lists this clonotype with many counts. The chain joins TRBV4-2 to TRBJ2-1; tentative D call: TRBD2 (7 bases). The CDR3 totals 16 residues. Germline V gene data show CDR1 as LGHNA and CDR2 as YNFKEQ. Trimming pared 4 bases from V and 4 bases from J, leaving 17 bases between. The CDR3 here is CASSRYAGALYNEQFF. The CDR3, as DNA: TGTGCCAGCAGCCGCTACGCGGGGGCCCTGTACAATGAGCAGTTCTTC.

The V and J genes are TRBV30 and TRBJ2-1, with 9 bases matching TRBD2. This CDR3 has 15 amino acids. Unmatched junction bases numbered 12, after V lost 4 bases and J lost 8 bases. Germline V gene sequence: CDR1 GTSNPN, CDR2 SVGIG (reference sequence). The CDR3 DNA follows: TGTGCCTGGAAGGCAGTGGCGGGGGGGATTGATGAGCAGTTCTTC. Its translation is CAWKAVAGGIDEQFF.

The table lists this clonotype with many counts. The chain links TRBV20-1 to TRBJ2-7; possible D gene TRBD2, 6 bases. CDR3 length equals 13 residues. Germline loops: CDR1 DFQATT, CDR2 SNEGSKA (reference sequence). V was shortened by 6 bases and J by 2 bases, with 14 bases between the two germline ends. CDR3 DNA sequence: TGCAGTGCGGTGAGCGGGCGTACCTACGAGCAGTACTTC. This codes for CSAVSGRTYEQYF.

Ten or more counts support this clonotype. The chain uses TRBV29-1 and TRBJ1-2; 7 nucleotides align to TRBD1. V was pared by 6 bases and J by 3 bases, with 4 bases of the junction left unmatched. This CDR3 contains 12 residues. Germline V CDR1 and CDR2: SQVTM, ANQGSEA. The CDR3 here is CSVSGTDYGYTF. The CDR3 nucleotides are TGCAGCGTCTCCGGGACAGACTATGGCTACACCTTC.